This TCR beta chain comes out of a study of blood T cell repertoires in COVID-19. Study-wide background: Whether acute or convalescent, the COVID-19 samples came from the United States, Italy and Spain. The analysed material was cDNA or gDNA that came from T cells, B-cell-depleted T cells, or PBMCs.

Authors' processing steps: The assay estimated nucleated cells by amplifying reference gene primers. The protocol was immunoSEQ multiplex PCR, while the TCRdb copy is restricted to in-frame clones and leaves out a portion. V, J and clone size are taken as reported in that table, and D and trimming were inferred from the DNA itself. The table records 120,000 or so clones, 82% of them present only once. The CDR3 consists of 16 residues. Germline CDR1 LNHDA, CDR2 SQIVND (reference sequence). Trimming stripped 5 bases from V and 0 bases from J, with 16 bases between. The sample taken for sequencing was peripheral blood. The rearrangement joins TRBV19 to TRBJ1-2; maybe TRBD1 (6 bases). The clonotype was recovered from a woman aged 70-85 years with acute or convalescent COVID-19. CDR3 in DNA: TGTGCCAGTAGTTATAGACAGGAGAAAGCTAACTATGGCTACACCTTC. As protein: CASSYRQEKANYGYTF. The full variable domain, with the rest looked up from reference TRBV19 and TRBJ1-2, is DGGITQSPKYLFRKEGQNVTLSCEQNLNHDAMYWYRQDPGQGLRLIYYSQIVNDFQKGDIAEGYSVSREKKESFPLTVTSAQKNPTAFYLCASSYRQEKANYGYTFGSGTRLTVV.